The subject of this entry is one T cell receptor beta chain. These data are taken from a study of T cell changes during pregnancy in multiple sclerosis. Method: immunoSEQ multiplex PCR; TCRdb's copy keeps in-frame clones and lacks some. The sample lists around 40,000 clones, roughly nine tenths occurring once. CDR1 is ENHRY and CDR2 is SYGVKD in the germline V gene. V trimming: 6 bases; J trimming: 6 bases; junction bases outside the gene matches: 7. The CDR3 runs 14 residues. This sequence originates from a female donor in good health, enrolled as a control in a pregnancy study. This specimen consisted of CD4+ T cells from peripheral blood mononuclear cells, obtained after pregnancy. The chain has TRBV10-3 and TRBJ2-1, with TRBD2 matching over 8 bases. CDR3 amino acids: CAIRAGGTSNEQFF. The CDR3 region has the DNA TGTGCCATCAGAGCAGGAGGGACTAGCAATGAGCAGTTCTTC.